This T cell receptor (beta chain) is drawn from a study of shared clonotypes between healthy human individuals. CD45RO-negative CD8 cells positively selected for CCR7 made up the naive population, which excluded terminally differentiated effector memory CD45RA+ cells. Study-level findings and limits: Sampling covered blood only; tissue repertoires likely differ. The generation probabilities recorded for non-shared clonotypes fell below those of clonotypes shared by all four donors. Sorted-subset samples were not fully sequenced, rarefaction indicated. Clonotype sharing across donors was expected to vary with sequencing depth.

Germline CDR1 is SGHKS and CDR2 is YYEKEE (reference sequence). The ends lost 4 bases at V and 4 bases at J; junction bases unmatched: 12. There are 17 residues in the CDR3. Profiling relied on immunoSEQ multiplex PCR, and the TCRdb table lists in-frame clones only, not all of them. The sample comprises under 2,000,000 clones, about 95% of which are singletons, and 0.95% to 1.5% rests with the top ten. Concerning this clone: As yet, its antigen is unknown.

This chain links TRBV5-5 with TRBJ2-7; 12 bases align to TRBD1. The specimen sequenced was naive CD8+ T cells sorted from blood. The receptor was isolated from a man younger than 35 in good health. This CDR3 is CASSITPGQGAVYEQYF. As DNA, the CDR3 is TGTGCCAGCAGCATAACACCGGGACAGGGGGCGGTATACGAGCAGTACTTC. The complete variable domain, with remaining parts taken from reference TRBV5-5 and TRBJ2-7, reads DAGVTQSPTHLIKTRGQQVTLRCSPISGHKSVSWYQQVLGQGPQFIFQYYEKEERGRGNFPDRFSARQFPNYSSELNVNALLLGDSALYLCASSITPGQGAVYEQYFGPGTRLTVT.